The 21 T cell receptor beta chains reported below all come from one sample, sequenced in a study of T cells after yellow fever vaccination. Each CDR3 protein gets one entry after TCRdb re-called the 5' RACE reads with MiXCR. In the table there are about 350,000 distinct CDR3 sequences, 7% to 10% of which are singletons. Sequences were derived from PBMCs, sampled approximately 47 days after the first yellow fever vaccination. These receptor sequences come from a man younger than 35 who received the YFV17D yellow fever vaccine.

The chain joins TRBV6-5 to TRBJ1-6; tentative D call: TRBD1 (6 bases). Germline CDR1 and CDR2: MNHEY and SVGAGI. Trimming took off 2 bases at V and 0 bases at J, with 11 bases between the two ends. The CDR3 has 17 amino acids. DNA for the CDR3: TGTGCCAGCAGTTACGGTACAGGGAGCTCCTATAATTCACCCCTCCACTTT. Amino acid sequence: CASSYGTGSSYNSPLHF.

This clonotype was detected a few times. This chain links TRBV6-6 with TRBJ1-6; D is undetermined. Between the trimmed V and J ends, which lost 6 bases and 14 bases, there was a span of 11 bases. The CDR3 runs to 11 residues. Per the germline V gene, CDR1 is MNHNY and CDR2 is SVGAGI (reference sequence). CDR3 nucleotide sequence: TGTGCCAGCAGCCCTCCGGGAGCCCTCCACTTT. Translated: CASSPPGALHF.

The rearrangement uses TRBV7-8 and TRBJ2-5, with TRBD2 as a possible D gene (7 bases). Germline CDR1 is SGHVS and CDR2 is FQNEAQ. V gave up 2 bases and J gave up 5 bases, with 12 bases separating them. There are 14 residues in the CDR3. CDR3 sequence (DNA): TGTGCCAGCAGCTTACCCGGGGGGCTGGAGACCCAGTACTTC. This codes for CASSLPGGLETQYF.

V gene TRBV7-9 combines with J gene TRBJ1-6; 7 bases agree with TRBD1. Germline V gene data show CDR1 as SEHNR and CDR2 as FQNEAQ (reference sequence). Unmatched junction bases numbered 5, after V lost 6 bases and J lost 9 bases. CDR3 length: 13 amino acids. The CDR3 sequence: CASRLDRFSPLHF. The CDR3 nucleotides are TGTGCCAGCAGATTGGACAGGTTTTCACCCCTCCACTTT. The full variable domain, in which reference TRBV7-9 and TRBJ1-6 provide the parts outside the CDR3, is DTGVSQNPRHKITKRGQNVTFRCDPISEHNRLYWYRQTLGQGPEFLTYFQNEAQLEKSRLLSDRFSAERPKGSFSTLEIQRTEQGDSAMYLCASRLDRFSPLHFGNGTRLTVT.

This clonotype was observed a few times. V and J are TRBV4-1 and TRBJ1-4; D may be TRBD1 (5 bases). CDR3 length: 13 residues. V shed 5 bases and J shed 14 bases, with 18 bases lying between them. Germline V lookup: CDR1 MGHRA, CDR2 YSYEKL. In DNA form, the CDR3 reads TGCGCCAGCAGCTTCGACAGTAGCGGGAGGCTGTTTTTT. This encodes CASSFDSSGRLFF.

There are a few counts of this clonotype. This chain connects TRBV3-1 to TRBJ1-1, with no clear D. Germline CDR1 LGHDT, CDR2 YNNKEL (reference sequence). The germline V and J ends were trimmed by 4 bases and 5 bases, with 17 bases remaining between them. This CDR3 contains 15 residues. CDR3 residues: CASSLLRQLRTEAFF. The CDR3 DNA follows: TGTGCCAGCAGCCTACTCAGGCAATTGAGAACTGAAGCTTTCTTT.

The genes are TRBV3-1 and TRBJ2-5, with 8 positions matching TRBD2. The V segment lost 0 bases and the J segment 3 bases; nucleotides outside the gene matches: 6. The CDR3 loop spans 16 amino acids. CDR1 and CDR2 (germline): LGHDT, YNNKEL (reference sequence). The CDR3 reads CASSQETSGGEETQYF. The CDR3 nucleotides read TGTGCCAGCAGCCAAGAAACTAGCGGAGGGGAAGAGACCCAGTACTTC.

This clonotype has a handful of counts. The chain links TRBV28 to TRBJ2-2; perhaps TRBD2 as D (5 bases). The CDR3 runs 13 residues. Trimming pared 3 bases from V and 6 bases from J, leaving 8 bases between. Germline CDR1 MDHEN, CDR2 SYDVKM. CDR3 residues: CASSLEEAGELFF. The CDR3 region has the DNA TGTGCCAGCAGTTTGGAGGAGGCCGGGGAGCTGTTTTTT. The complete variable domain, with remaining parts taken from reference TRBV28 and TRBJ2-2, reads DVKVTQSSRYLVKRTGEKVFLECVQDMDHENMFWYRQDPGLGLRLIYFSYDVKMKEKGDIPEGYSVSREKKERFSLILESASTNQTSMYLCASSLEEAGELFFGEGSRLTVL.

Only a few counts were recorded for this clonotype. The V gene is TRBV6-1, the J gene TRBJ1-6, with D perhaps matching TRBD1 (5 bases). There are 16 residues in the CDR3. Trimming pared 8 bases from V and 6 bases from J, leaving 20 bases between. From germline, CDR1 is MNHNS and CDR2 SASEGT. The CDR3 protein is CASGSSSGAGNSPLHF. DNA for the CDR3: TGTGCCAGCGGGTCATCTTCTGGGGCGGGTAATTCACCCCTCCACTTT.

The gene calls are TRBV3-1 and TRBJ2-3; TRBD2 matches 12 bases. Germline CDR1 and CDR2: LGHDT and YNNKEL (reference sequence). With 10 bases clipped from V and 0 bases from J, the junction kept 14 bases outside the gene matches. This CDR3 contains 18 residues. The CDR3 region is CAISRTSGGPSSTDTQYF. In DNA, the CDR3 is TGTGCCATCAGTCGTACTAGCGGGGGGCCATCTAGCACAGATACGCAGTATTTT.

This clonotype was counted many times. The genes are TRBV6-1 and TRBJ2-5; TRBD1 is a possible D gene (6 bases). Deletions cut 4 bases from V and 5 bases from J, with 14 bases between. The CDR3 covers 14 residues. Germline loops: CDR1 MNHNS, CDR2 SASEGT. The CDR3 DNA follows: TGTGCCAGCAGTGGGGGCACAGGGATGGAGACCCAGTACTTC. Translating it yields CASSGGTGMETQYF.

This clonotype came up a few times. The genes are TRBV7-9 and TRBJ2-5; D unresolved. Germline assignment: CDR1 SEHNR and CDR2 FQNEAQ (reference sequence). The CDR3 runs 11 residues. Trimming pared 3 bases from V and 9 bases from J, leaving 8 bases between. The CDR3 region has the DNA TGTGCCAGCAGCTTTGATACGGCCCAGTACTTC. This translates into CASSFDTAQYF. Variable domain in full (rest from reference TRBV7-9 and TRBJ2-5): DTGVSQNPRHKITKRGQNVTFRCDPISEHNRLYWYRQTLGQGPEFLTYFQNEAQLEKSRLLSDRFSAERPKGSFSTLEIQRTEQGDSAMYLCASSFDTAQYFGPGTRLLVL.

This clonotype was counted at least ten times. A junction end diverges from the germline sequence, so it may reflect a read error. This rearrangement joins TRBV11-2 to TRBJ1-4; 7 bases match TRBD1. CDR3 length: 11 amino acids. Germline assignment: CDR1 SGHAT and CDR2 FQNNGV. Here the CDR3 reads CASSSAGTEHF. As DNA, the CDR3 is TGTGCCAGCAGCTCAGCCGGGACAGAACATTTT.

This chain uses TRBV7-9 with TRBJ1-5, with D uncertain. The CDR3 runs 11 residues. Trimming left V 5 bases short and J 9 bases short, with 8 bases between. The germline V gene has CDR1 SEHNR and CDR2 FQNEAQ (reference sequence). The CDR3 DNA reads TGTGCCAGCAGCCACGGTGGGCCCCAGCATTTT. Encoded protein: CASSHGGPQHF. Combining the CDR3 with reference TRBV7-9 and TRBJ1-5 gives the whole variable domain DTGVSQNPRHKITKRGQNVTFRCDPISEHNRLYWYRQTLGQGPEFLTYFQNEAQLEKSRLLSDRFSAERPKGSFSTLEIQRTEQGDSAMYLCASSHGGPQHFGDGTRLSIL.

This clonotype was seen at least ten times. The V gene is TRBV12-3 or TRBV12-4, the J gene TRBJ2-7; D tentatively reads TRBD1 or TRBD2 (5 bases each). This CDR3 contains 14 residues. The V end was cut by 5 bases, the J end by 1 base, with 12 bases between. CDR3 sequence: CASSLRDGSYEQYF. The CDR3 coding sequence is TGTGCCAGCAGTCTCCGGGACGGTTCCTACGAGCAGTACTTC.

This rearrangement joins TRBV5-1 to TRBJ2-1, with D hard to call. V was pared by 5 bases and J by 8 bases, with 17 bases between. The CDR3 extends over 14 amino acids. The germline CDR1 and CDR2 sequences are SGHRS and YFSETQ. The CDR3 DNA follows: TGCGCCAGCAGATTCCGGGCCGACGTCGATGAGCAGTTCTTC. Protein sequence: CASRFRADVDEQFF.

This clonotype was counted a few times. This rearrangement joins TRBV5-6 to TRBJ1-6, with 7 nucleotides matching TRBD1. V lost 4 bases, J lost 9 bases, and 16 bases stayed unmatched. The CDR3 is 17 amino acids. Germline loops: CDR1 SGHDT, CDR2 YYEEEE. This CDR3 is CASSTGSPGGFGSPLHF. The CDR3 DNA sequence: TGTGCCAGCAGCACAGGGTCCCCAGGGGGATTTGGTTCACCCCTCCACTTT.

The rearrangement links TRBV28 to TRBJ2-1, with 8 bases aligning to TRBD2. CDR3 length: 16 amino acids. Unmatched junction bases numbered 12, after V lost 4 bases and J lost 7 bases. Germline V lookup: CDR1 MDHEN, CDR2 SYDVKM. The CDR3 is CASSYPAGDLRNEQFF. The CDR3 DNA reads TGTGCCAGCAGTTATCCAGCGGGGGACCTCAGGAATGAGCAGTTCTTC.

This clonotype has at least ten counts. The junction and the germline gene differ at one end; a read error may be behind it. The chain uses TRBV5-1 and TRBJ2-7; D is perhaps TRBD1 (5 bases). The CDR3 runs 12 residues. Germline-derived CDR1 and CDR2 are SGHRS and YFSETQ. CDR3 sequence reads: CASSFTGMGLDF. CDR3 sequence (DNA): TGCGCCAGCAGCTTTACAGGAATGGGGTTGGACTTC.

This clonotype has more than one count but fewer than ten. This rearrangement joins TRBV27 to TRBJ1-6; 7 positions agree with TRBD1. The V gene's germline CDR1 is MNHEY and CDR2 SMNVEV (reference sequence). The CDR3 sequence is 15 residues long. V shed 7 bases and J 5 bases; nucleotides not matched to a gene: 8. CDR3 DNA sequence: TGTGCCAGCACTCACAGGGGAATTCATAATTCACCCCTCCACTTT. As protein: CASTHRGIHNSPLHF.

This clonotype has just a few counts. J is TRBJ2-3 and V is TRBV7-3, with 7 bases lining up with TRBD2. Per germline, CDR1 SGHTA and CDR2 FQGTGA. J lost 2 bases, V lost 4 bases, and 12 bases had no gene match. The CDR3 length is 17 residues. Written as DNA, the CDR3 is TGTGCCAGCAGCTCCCTCGGGAGCGGGGTAGTCACAGATACGCAGTATTTT. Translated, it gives CASSSLGSGVVTDTQYF.